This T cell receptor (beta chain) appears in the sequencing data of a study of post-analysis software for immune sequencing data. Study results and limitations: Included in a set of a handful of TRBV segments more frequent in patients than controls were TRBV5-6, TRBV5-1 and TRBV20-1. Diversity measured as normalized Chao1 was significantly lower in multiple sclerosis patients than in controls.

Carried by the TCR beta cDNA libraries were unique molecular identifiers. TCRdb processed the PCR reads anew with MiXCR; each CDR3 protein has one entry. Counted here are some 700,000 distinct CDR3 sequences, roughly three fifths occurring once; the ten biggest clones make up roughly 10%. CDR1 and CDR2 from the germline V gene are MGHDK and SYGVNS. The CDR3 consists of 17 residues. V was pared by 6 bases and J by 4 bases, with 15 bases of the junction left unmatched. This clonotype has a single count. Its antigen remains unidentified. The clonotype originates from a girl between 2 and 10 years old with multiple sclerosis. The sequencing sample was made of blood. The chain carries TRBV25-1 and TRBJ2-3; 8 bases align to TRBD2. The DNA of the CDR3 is TGTGCCAGCAGCGAACGGGTCCGGCGGGGGGAGGCAGATACGCAGTATTTT. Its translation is CASSERVRRGEADTQYF.